These 17 T cell receptor beta chains came from one sample sequenced in a study of shared clonotypes between healthy human individuals. Clones were read by immunoSEQ multiplex PCR, and TCRdb kept only the in-frame ones, dropping some. The sample records 2 million to 2.5 million clones, approximately 96% being singletons. The sequenced sample was naive CD4+ T cells sorted from blood. Described subset: CD45RA+ positively selected. The receptor set was obtained from a man between 18 and 35 years old in good health.

The chain joins TRBV15 to TRBJ2-2; TRBD1 matches at 8 bases. After removal of 0 bases from V and 4 bases from J, the junction contained 4 bases not matched to a gene. This CDR3 contains 16 residues. Germline values: CDR1 LNHNV, CDR2 YYDKDF (reference sequence). The CDR3 DNA is TGTGCCACCAGCAGAGATATAGGACAGGGCACCGGGGAGCTGTTTTTT. Its protein product is CATSRDIGQGTGELFF. Looking up the rest from reference TRBV15 and TRBJ2-2 gives the full variable domain: DAMVIQNPRYQVTQFGKPVTLSCSQTLNHNVMYWYQQKSSQAPKLLFHYYDKDFNNEADTPDNFQSRRPNTSFCFLDIRSPGLGDTAMYLCATSRDIGQGTGELFFGEGSRLTVL.

This clone was recorded only once. V and J are TRBV2 and TRBJ2-2, with 10 positions matching TRBD2. V shed 10 bases, J shed 4 bases, and the junction held 15 bases outside the gene matches. This CDR3 comprises 17 residues. Germline loops: CDR1 SNHLY, CDR2 FYNNEI. CDR3 region: CAIPGQRGGPGTGELFF. As DNA, the CDR3 is TGTGCCATACCCGGCCAGCGGGGGGGCCCAGGCACCGGGGAGCTGTTTTTT.

This clone was picked up one time. The J gene is TRBJ1-1, the V gene TRBV6-5; D ambiguous. The CDR3 extends over 15 amino acids. Looked up from germline, CDR1 is MNHEY and CDR2 is SVGAGI. The V gene lost 0 bases and the J gene lost 0 bases, with 8 bases spanning the gap. The CDR3 DNA reads TGTGCCAGCAGTTACTCGACATTAATGAACACTGAAGCTTTCTTT. Translated, it gives CASSYSTLMNTEAFF.

This clone has only a few counts. The genes are TRBV5-1 and TRBJ1-5, with TRBD1 identical over 9 bases. With 4 bases clipped from V and 2 bases from J, the junction kept 4 bases outside the gene matches. Germline V gene sequence: CDR1 SGHRS, CDR2 YFSETQ. The CDR3 length is 15 residues. CDR3 in amino acids: CASSLDRGGNQPQHF. The CDR3 bases are TGCGCCAGCAGCCTGGACAGGGGTGGCAATCAGCCCCAGCATTTT.

The rearrangement links TRBV6-1 to TRBJ1-2; D unresolved. Germline V lookup: CDR1 MNHNS, CDR2 SASEGT. The CDR3 length is 13 residues. V was shortened by 6 bases and J by 5 bases, with 13 bases between the two germline ends. CDR3 bases: TGTGCCAGCAGCCGTGGATGGGAGTATGGCTACACCTTC. Residues: CASSRGWEYGYTF.

The chain carries TRBV30 and TRBJ1-4, with D possibly being TRBD1 (5 bases). The V gene lost 2 bases and the J gene lost 4 bases, with 11 bases spanning the gap. CDR3 size: 14 residues. Germline assignment: CDR1 GTSNPN and CDR2 SVGIG (reference sequence). Written as DNA, the CDR3 is TGTGCCTGGAGTACACAGGTTCTTAATGAAAAACTGTTTTTT. Amino acids: CAWSTQVLNEKLFF.

The genes are TRBV9 and TRBJ2-2; maybe TRBD2 (6 bases). There are 16 residues in the CDR3. V lost 0 bases, J lost 0 bases, and 9 bases lay in between. CDR1 and CDR2 from the germline V gene are SGDLS and YYNGEE. CDR3 nucleotide sequence: TGTGCCAGCAGCGTAGCGGCTAGCGCGAACACCGGGGAGCTGTTTTTT. It specifies CASSVAASANTGELFF. Full variable domain (outside the CDR3, taken from reference TRBV9 and TRBJ2-2): DSGVTQTPKHLITATGQRVTLRCSPRSGDLSVYWYQQSLDQGLQFLIQYYNGEERAKGNILERFSAQQFPDLHSELNLSSLELGDSALYFCASSVAASANTGELFFGEGSRLTVL.

The chain has TRBV5-1 and TRBJ2-7, with D possibly being TRBD1 or TRBD2 (5 bases each). V was cut by 4 bases and J by 3 bases, with 14 bases left in between. The CDR3 runs 14 residues. The germline gives CDR1 SGHRS, CDR2 YFSETQ. This CDR3 is CASSPGTDLYEQYF. The CDR3 DNA reads TGCGCCAGCAGCCCCGGGACGGACCTCTACGAGCAGTACTTC. Drawing the rest from reference TRBV5-1 and TRBJ2-7, the complete variable domain is KAGVTQTPRYLIKTRGQQVTLSCSPISGHRSVSWYQQTPGQGLQFLFEYFSETQRNKGNFPGRFSGRQFSNSRSEMNVSTLELGDSALYLCASSPGTDLYEQYFGPGTRLTVT.

This chain uses TRBV27 with TRBJ2-7; 9 positions match TRBD2. The trim removed 4 bases at V and 2 bases at J, leaving 12 bases unmatched. The CDR3 has 17 amino acids. Germline V gene data show CDR1 as MNHEY and CDR2 as SMNVEV (reference sequence). CDR3 loop: CASSYTSGTSSPYEQYF. For the CDR3, the DNA is TGTGCCAGCAGTTACACCTCCGGGACTAGCAGCCCCTACGAGCAGTACTTC.

This chain joins TRBV11-2 and TRBJ1-1; D perhaps matches TRBD1 (5 bases). V was shortened by 0 bases and J by 4 bases, with 12 bases between the two germline ends. Per the germline V gene, CDR1 is SGHAT and CDR2 is FQNNGV. The CDR3 is 15 amino acids. CDR3 sequence: CASSLDRGVGTEAFF. CDR3 sequence (DNA): TGTGCCAGCAGCTTAGATAGGGGTGTGGGCACTGAAGCTTTCTTT.

V is TRBV5-8 and J is TRBJ1-5; D is possibly TRBD1 (5 bases). The CDR3 spans 18 residues. With 0 bases removed from V and 3 bases from J, the gap between germline ends came to 19 bases. Per germline, CDR1 SGHTS and CDR2 YDEGEE. The CDR3 DNA is TGTGCCAGCAGCTTGGTTCGGGACTCCATTCCAGCCAATCAGCCCCAGCATTTT. This sequence encodes CASSLVRDSIPANQPQHF.

The CDR3 DNA sequence: TGTGCCAGCAGCCGTGATCAGGGCCCTGGCTACACCTTC. Protein: CASSRDQGPGYTF. V is TRBV7-9 and J is TRBJ1-2; maybe TRBD1 (5 bases). V lost 5 bases to trimming and J lost 7 bases, with 14 bases between them. Germline V lookup: CDR1 SEHNR, CDR2 FQNEAQ (reference sequence). This CDR3 is built from 13 residues.

The V call is TRBV11-3, the J call TRBJ2-7; D is ambiguous. Germline V gene lookup returns CDR1 SGHNT and CDR2 YENEEA. The V end lost 4 bases, the J end lost 3 bases, and 7 bases lay between the germline ends. This CDR3 contains 12 residues. CDR3 coding DNA: TGTGCCAGCAGCTCAACGGGCTACGAGCAGTACTTC. Its translation is CASSSTGYEQYF.

The rearrangement links TRBV6-1 to TRBJ1-6, with D perhaps TRBD1 (6 bases). Trimming removed 7 bases from V and 9 bases from J, with 16 bases in between. From germline, CDR1 is MNHNS and CDR2 SASEGT. The CDR3 contains 14 residues. The CDR3 DNA reads TGTGCCAGCATGAGGGGGGGCTCGGTTTCACCCCTCCACTTT. Protein product: CASMRGGSVSPLHF.

The chain joins TRBV7-9 to TRBJ2-7; the D gene is possibly TRBD1 (6 bases). The CDR3 runs 14 residues. V was trimmed by 0 bases and J by 2 bases, leaving 8 bases between them. Germline values: CDR1 SEHNR, CDR2 FQNEAQ (reference sequence). This CDR3 reads CASSLATGPYEQYF. The CDR3 DNA follows: TGTGCCAGCAGCTTAGCGACAGGCCCCTACGAGCAGTACTTC.

The V and J genes are TRBV14 and TRBJ2-3; D call uncertain. With 1 base removed from V and 4 bases from J, the gap between germline ends came to 9 bases. CDR3 length: 14 residues. Germline values: CDR1 SGHDN, CDR2 FVKESK. The CDR3 sequence is CASSQGYPPDTQYF. The CDR3 DNA reads TGTGCCAGCAGCCAAGGGTATCCCCCAGATACGCAGTATTTT.

The chain recombines TRBV7-2 with TRBJ2-1; 8 nucleotides agree with TRBD1. This CDR3 spans 13 amino acids. V lost 5 bases, J lost 13 bases, and 10 bases stayed unmatched. The V gene's germline CDR1 is SGHTA and CDR2 FQGNSA. CDR3 sequence (DNA): TGTGCCAGCAGCCCGGACAGGGTGTCAGGACAGTTCTTC. Residues: CASSPDRVSGQFF.